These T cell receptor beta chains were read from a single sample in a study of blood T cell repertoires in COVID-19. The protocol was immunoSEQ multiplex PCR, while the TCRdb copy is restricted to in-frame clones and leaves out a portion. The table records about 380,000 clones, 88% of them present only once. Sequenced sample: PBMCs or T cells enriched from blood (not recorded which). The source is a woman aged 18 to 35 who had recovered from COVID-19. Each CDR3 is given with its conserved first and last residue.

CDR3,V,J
CASSLGPGQGRNEQFF,TRBV5-1,TRBJ2-1
CASSLEPSLATNEKLFF,TRBV7-2,TRBJ1-4
CASSPPGQGSLNEQFF,TRBV7-9,TRBJ2-1
CASSLGAADTQYF,TRBV5-6,TRBJ2-3
CASKTDRVPAGTPLHF,TRBV2,TRBJ1-6
CASSSGQNYEQYF,TRBV4-1,TRBJ2-7
CASSQEGAGKYYGYTF,TRBV14,TRBJ1-2
CASRESRTVGGYTF,TRBV6-6,TRBJ1-2
CASSIYTGTPPYEQYF,TRBV21-1,TRBJ2-7
CASSRGPYEQYF,TRBV28,TRBJ2-7
CASSSGGGTDTQYF,TRBV5-4,TRBJ2-3
CASSLAGTGGGELFF,TRBV5-1,TRBJ2-2
CASSDSTGTGDDEQYF,TRBV19,TRBJ2-7
CASSKAQGGNQPQHF,TRBV27,TRBJ1-5
CASSIRGGQEETQYF,TRBV3-1/TRBV3-2,TRBJ2-5